This T cell receptor (beta chain) is from a study of human T cells and chemical hapten exposure. Study-wide context: Upper-back patch tests with 0.01% DPC were read at 6 days.

Time point indicated: patch test 1, 2 weeks after DPC sensitization. The treatment denotes: therapeutic diphenylcyclopropenone sensitization with weekly scalp DPC. Whole blood, unfractionated, served as the material for total RNA extraction. Unique molecular identifiers were affixed to discrete cDNA molecules within the library. MiXCR, run by TCRdb on the RACE reads, gives a single entry per CDR3 protein. The table has under 60,000 distinct CDR3 sequences, around 10% seen once; the top ten hold approximately 1.8%. The CDR3 has 14 amino acids. J was trimmed by 0 bases and V by 8 bases; bases with no gene match: 4. Germline V gene sequence: CDR1 SNHLY, CDR2 FYNNEI. This clonotype was observed a few times. Its specificity is unknown. Study outcomes and limitations: Among TCRs, those above 1 in 1000 frequency were unaffected by DPC sensitization.

The rearrangement links TRBV2 to TRBJ2-4; 7 positions agree with TRBD2. The sequence was collected from a woman between 40 and 50 years old with alopecia areata. Some clones in this sample may be carry-over from other donors' samples. The sample was whole blood, taken in connection with sensitization to the hapten diphenylcyclopropenone (DPC). The CDR3, as DNA: TGTGCCAGCGAAGCGGGACTAGCCAAAAACATTCAGTACTTC. It is translated as CASEAGLAKNIQYF.